This T cell receptor (beta chain) was sequenced during a study of T cells expressing NK-cell markers. Germline V lookup: CDR1 SEHNR, CDR2 FQNEAQ (reference sequence). This CDR3 is built from 14 residues. TCRdb re-analyzed the 5' RACE reads; it lists each CDR3 protein once, without DNA. The specimen's table records about 180,000 distinct CDR3 sequences. V is TRBV7-9 and J is TRBJ2-1; as DNA is missing, the TRBD2 call by TCRdb cannot be tested. This TCR was recovered from a woman aged 18-69 years in good health. What was sequenced was blood T cells: a sorted CD56 or NKG2C T cell subset, CD4+ or CD8+ T cells, or bulk PBMC T cells (not recorded which). CDR3 region: CASSSSGAGNEQFF. Full variable domain (rest looked up from reference TRBV7-9 and TRBJ2-1): DTGVSQNPRHKITKRGQNVTFRCDPISEHNRLYWYRQTLGQGPEFLTYFQNEAQLEKSRLLSDRFSAERPKGSFSTLEIQRTEQGDSAMYLCASSSSGAGNEQFFGPGTRLTVL.